This T cell receptor beta chain was captured by sequencing in a study of identical twins. Points from the study as a whole: Cord blood's abundant beta clonotypes had fewer insertions, unlike memory repertoires. In zero-insertion analyses, partial confounding could arise from invariant MAIT and iNKT cells.

Germline assignment: CDR1 MGHRA and CDR2 YSYEKL. CDR3 size: 16 residues. V gave up 1 base and J gave up 10 bases; unmatched junction bases: 9. Each donor was a healthy Caucasian. Template switching added a universal primer binding site, and final cDNA carried unique molecular identifiers. One entry per CDR3 protein results from TCRdb running MiXCR on the 5' RACE reads. Among approximately 350,000 distinct CDR3 sequences listed, 9% to 15% were seen once. This clonotype was detected ten times or more. The antigen remains unidentified. Separately, the same data were catalogued under a study of yellow fever vaccine responses in identical twins.

This TCR was sampled from a woman younger than 30 in good health. The chain links TRBV4-1 to TRBJ1-6, with 8 bases fitting TRBD1. Material: CD8+ T cells sorted from blood. For the CDR3, the DNA is TGCGCCAGCAGCCAAGGTCCTGGACAGGGTCAATCACCCCTCCACTTT. As protein: CASSQGPGQGQSPLHF.